Below, 6 T cell receptor beta chains from the same sample are listed, as sequenced in a study of blood T cells in healthy people across ages. The use of a sample-barcoded 5' primer and a J-beta primer mix characterized a second PCR of 7 to 11 cycles. One entry per CDR3 protein results from TCRdb running MiXCR on the 5' RACE reads. The table includes roughly 1,800,000 distinct CDR3 sequences, around 50% detected once. Material: blood. These receptors came from a woman aged 40 to 50 in good health.

The chain couples TRBV28 to TRBJ2-5; 7 nucleotides align to TRBD1. V gave up 7 bases and J gave up 1 base; unmatched junction bases: 15. The CDR3 totals 17 residues. Germline assignment: CDR1 MDHEN and CDR2 SYDVKM. CDR3 in amino acids: CASNKFTGTESQETQYF. CDR3 sequence (DNA): TGTGCCAGCAATAAATTTACGGGGACAGAGAGCCAAGAGACCCAGTACTTC. The full variable domain, with the rest looked up from reference TRBV28 and TRBJ2-5, is DVKVTQSSRYLVKRTGEKVFLECVQDMDHENMFWYRQDPGLGLRLIYFSYDVKMKEKGDIPEGYSVSREKKERFSLILESASTNQTSMYLCASNKFTGTESQETQYFGPGTRLLVL.

The sample holds one count of this clonotype. The chain is built from TRBV15 and TRBJ2-3; tentatively, D is TRBD2 (5 bases). Trimming took 2 bases from V and 0 from J, leaving 12 bases between them. This CDR3 comprises 16 residues. Looked up from germline, CDR1 is LNHNV and CDR2 is YYDKDF (reference sequence). The DNA of the CDR3 is TGTGCCACCAGCAGATCTGAGCCGGGGAGCACAGATACGCAGTATTTT. Its translation is CATSRSEPGSTDTQYF.

This clonotype was detected a few times. The DNA of the CDR3 is TGTGCCAGCAGCCTACAGGGAGGGGACTCCTACGAGCAGTACTTC. The encoded protein is CASSLQGGDSYEQYF. V usage is TRBV27 and J usage is TRBJ2-7; D possibly corresponds to TRBD2 (7 bases). The CDR3 consists of 15 residues. Germline V gives CDR1 MNHEY, CDR2 SMNVEV (reference sequence). V lost 6 bases and J 0 bases, leaving 15 bases between the germline ends.

The chain joins TRBV20-1 to TRBJ1-6, with D possibly matching TRBD1 (5 bases). Deletions cut 1 base from V and 12 bases from J, with 10 bases between. Germline V CDR1 and CDR2: DFQATT, SNEGSKA (reference sequence). The CDR3 is 12 residues long. The CDR3 region is CSARGGGLPLHF. In DNA form, the CDR3 reads TGCAGTGCTAGAGGCGGGGGTTTACCCCTCCACTTT.

This clonotype showed up just a few times. The J gene is TRBJ2-5, the V gene TRBV6-1; TRBD1 matches 7 bases. The CDR3 sequence is 14 residues long. Unmatched junction bases numbered 10, after V lost 5 bases and J lost 7 bases. Germline V CDR1 and CDR2: MNHNS, SASEGT. For the CDR3, the DNA is TGTGCCAGCAGTTGGGACAGACAAGTTGGGACCCAGTACTTC. Translated: CASSWDRQVGTQYF.

The chain is built from TRBV7-9 and TRBJ2-1; D gene ambiguous. This CDR3 region has 14 residues. In germline, CDR1 is SEHNR, CDR2 FQNEAQ (reference sequence). V dropped 5 bases and J dropped 6 bases, with 14 bases sitting between them. CDR3: CASSVEPPSNEQFF. CDR3 DNA: TGTGCCAGCAGCGTAGAGCCCCCGAGCAATGAGCAGTTCTTC.